This T cell receptor beta chain was sequenced in a study of blood T cell repertoires in COVID-19. Germline V gene lookup returns CDR1 MNHEY and CDR2 SVGAGI. The V end lost 10 bases, the J end lost 1 base, and 20 bases lay between the germline ends. CDR3 length: 15 residues. Some clones are missing from TCRdb's copy, which holds only in-frame ones; the method was immunoSEQ multiplex PCR. The table has about 65,000 clones, 90% seen once. The material sequenced was peripheral blood. This receptor was obtained from a man aged 55 to 70 with acute or convalescent COVID-19. This chain uses TRBV6-5 with TRBJ2-7; D might be TRBD2 (6 bases). The DNA for the CDR3 is TGTGCCACCGAGGGGTTGGGACTCTTATCCTACGAGCAGTACTTC. Protein: CATEGLGLLSYEQYF.